This is a list of T cell receptor beta chains from one sample in a study of CXCR3-negative and CXCR3-positive naive CD8 T cells. TCRdb reprocessed the 5' RACE reads and stores each CDR3 protein as one record, lacking DNA. The sample totals approximately 70,000 distinct CDR3 sequences. Sequencing used naive CXCR3- CD8+ T cells from blood. The receptors come from a human donor in good health. Some clones in this sample may be carry-over from other donors' samples. Each CDR3 is given with its conserved first and last residue.

V gene	J gene	CDR3 protein
TRBV29-1	TRBJ2-2	CSVFRAGELFF
TRBV7-6	TRBJ2-1	CASSLFSGLYNEQFF
TRBV7-9	TRBJ2-2	CASSLGPRNTGELFF
TRBV28	TRBJ2-7	CASSLLGRAYEQYF
TRBV12-3/TRBV12-4	TRBJ1-2	CASRGDDYGYTF
TRBV6-2/TRBV6-3	TRBJ2-7	CASSYSGQGYEQYF
TRBV7-3	TRBJ2-4	CASSLLLIPIDF
TRBV29-1	TRBJ2-1	CSVKQLAGAVNEQFF
TRBV7-6	TRBJ2-1	CASSLDRYNEQFF
TRBV29-1	TRBJ2-7	CSVDTSGTSGVTYEQYF
TRBV20-1	TRBJ2-7	CSANQGGGVDEQYF
TRBV28	TRBJ2-5	CASSLQGETQYF
TRBV14	TRBJ1-2	CASSQDNHVGYTF
TRBV6-5	TRBJ2-5	CASSLGRRGETQYF
TRBV6-2/TRBV6-3	TRBJ2-5	CASSSGQLAQETQYF
TRBV28	TRBJ1-5	CASRGGTRQPQHF
TRBV28	TRBJ2-3	CASTLAEPDTQYF
TRBV29-1	TRBJ2-1	CSVPGTFGALFF
TRBV29-1	TRBJ1-1	CSVRGSWDTEAFF
TRBV29-1	TRBJ2-1	CSDSGASYNEQFF
TRBV18	TRBJ2-1	CASSPRGRGYNEQFF
TRBV7-9	TRBJ2-5	CASSLGSREVRETQYF
TRBV28	TRBJ2-7	CASSQDRGNGFPPYEQYF
TRBV12-3/TRBV12-4	TRBJ2-5	CASSTPRVRGAGETQYF
TRBV9	TRBJ2-1	CASSGDLGVHNEQFF
TRBV3-1	TRBJ2-2	CASSQVGLSDTGELFF
TRBV29-1	TRBJ2-7	CSVESDYTYEQYF
TRBV10-3	TRBJ2-7	CATGLAGSYEQYF
TRBV29-1	TRBJ2-7	CSVRSLGYEQYF
TRBV12-3/TRBV12-4	TRBJ2-7	CASSLLGYEQYF
TRBV6-2/TRBV6-3	TRBJ1-1	CASSYGQTALNTEAFF
TRBV25-1	TRBJ2-7	CASSWLAGASYEQYF
TRBV10-3	TRBJ2-2	CAISESGTGVNTGELFF
TRBV15	TRBJ2-6	CATSSTPSGANVLTF
TRBV11-1	TRBJ1-1	CASSLEGQGVWTEAFF
TRBV28	TRBJ2-5	CASRFPGSGGAETQYF
TRBV15	TRBJ2-1	CATRRGTGNDNEQFF
TRBV29-1	TRBJ1-1	CSTVEANTEAFF
TRBV9	TRBJ2-1	CASSVEDFPRPYNEQFF
TRBV4-3	TRBJ1-1	CASSQQRNTEAFF
TRBV28	TRBJ2-3	CASSFPGNTDTQYF
TRBV29-1	TRBJ2-7	CSVEGKSYEQYF